These 2 T cell receptor beta chains came from one sample sequenced in a study of OX40 agonist ivuxolimab in advanced cancers. The repertoire was sequenced with immunoSEQ multiplex PCR; TCRdb's copy has only in-frame clones and lacks some. The sample has about 89,000 clones; roughly 84% are singletons. This specimen consisted of CD4+ or CD8+ T cells sorted from blood, obtained in a trial of the OX40 agonist ivuxolimab. The source is an adult with an advanced solid tumor such as melanoma, head and neck, liver or kidney cancer.

The gene calls are TRBV9 and TRBJ2-3; D perhaps matches TRBD1 (6 bases). This CDR3 comprises 16 residues. The germline V gene has CDR1 SGDLS and CDR2 YYNGEE. V was trimmed by 0 bases and J by 2 bases, leaving 13 bases between them. CDR3 DNA sequence: TGTGCCAGCAGCGTAGAGGCAGGGGACCCCACAGATACGCAGTATTTT. This codes for CASSVEAGDPTDTQYF.

The chain joins TRBV6-6 to TRBJ2-2; D might be TRBD1 (5 bases). The V and J ends lost 6 bases and 3 bases respectively, with 8 bases between them. The CDR3 covers 13 residues. Germline V gene data show CDR1 as MNHNY and CDR2 as SVGAGI (reference sequence). The chain's CDR3 is CASSQGYTGELFF. CDR3 bases: TGTGCCAGCAGCCAGGGATACACCGGGGAGCTGTTTTTT.